The entry below gives a single T cell receptor (beta chain) sequence along with its context. Its antigen is unknown. This specimen belongs to a study of T cell responses to AZD1222 COVID-19 vaccine. Study-wide results and limits: Clonal diversity was possibly underestimated; the donors were predominantly white British and more often female. The breadth and depth of Spike-specific TCRs increased once two AZD1222 doses had been given.

After removal of 6 bases from V and 2 bases from J, the junction contained 9 bases not matched to a gene. This CDR3 comprises 15 residues. Germline V gene data show CDR1 as KGHSH and CDR2 as LQKENI. The data were produced by immunoSEQ multiplex PCR, yet TCRdb's version contains in-frame clones alone and is incomplete. The data show roughly 180,000 clones, with 70% to 90% seen just once and roughly 0.49% held by the top ten. Here the sequenced sample was peripheral blood, taken on day 0 of AZD1222 vaccination. This receptor was identified in an adult in good health. The chain recombines TRBV18 with TRBJ2-5, with 7 bases fitting TRBD2. CDR3 region: CASSIVAGSQETQYF. In DNA, the CDR3 is TGTGCCAGCTCTATAGTAGCGGGCAGTCAAGAGACCCAGTACTTC. Based on the CDR3 plus reference TRBV18 and TRBJ2-5, the full variable domain is NAGVMQNPRHLVRRRGQEARLRCSPMKGHSHVYWYRQLPEEGLKFMVYLQKENIIDESGMPKERFSAEFPKEGPSILRIQQVVRGDSAAYFCASSIVAGSQETQYFGPGTRLLVL.